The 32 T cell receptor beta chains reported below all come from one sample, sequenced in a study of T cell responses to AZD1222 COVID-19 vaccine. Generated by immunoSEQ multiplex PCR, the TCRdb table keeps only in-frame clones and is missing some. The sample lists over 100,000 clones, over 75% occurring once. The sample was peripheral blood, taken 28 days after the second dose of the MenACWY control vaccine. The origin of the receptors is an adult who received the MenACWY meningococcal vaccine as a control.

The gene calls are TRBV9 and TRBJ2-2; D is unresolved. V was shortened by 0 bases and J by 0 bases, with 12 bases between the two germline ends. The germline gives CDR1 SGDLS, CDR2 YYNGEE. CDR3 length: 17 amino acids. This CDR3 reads CASSVVGRSANTGELFF. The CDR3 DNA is TGTGCCAGCAGCGTAGTTGGTAGGTCCGCGAACACCGGGGAGCTGTTTTTT. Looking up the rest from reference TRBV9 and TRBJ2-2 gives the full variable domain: DSGVTQTPKHLITATGQRVTLRCSPRSGDLSVYWYQQSLDQGLQFLIQYYNGEERAKGNILERFSAQQFPDLHSELNLSSLELGDSALYFCASSVVGRSANTGELFFGEGSRLTVL.

In nucleotides, the CDR3 is TGTGCCAGCTCACTACGGCGGGCTAGCGGGAGCACAGATACGCAGTATTTT. It codes for CASSLRRASGSTDTQYF. This chain links TRBV18 with TRBJ2-3; 8 bases line up with TRBD2. The CDR3 has 17 residues. The ends lost 4 bases at V and 0 bases at J; junction bases unmatched: 9. CDR1 is KGHSH and CDR2 is LQKENI in the germline V gene.

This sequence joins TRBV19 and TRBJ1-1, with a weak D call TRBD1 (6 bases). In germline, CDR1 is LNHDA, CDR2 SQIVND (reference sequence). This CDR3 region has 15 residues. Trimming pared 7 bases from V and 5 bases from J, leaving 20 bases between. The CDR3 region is CASIRRAGEGTEAFF. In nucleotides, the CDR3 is TGTGCCAGTATCCGAAGGGCAGGGGAAGGAACTGAAGCTTTCTTT.

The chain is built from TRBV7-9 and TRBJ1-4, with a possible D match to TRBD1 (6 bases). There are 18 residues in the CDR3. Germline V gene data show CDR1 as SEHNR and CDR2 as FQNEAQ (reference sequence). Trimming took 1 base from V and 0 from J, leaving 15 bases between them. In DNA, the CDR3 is TGTGCCAGCAGCTTAGTAGTAAGACAGGCGACAACTAATGAAAAACTGTTTTTT. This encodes CASSLVVRQATTNEKLFF.

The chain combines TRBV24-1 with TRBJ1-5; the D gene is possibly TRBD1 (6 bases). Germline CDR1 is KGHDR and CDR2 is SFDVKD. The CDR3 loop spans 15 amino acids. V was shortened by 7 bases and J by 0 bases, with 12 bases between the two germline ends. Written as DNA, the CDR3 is TGTGCCACCAGCGATGACAGGTTTAGCAATCAGCCCCAGCATTTT. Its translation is CATSDDRFSNQPQHF.

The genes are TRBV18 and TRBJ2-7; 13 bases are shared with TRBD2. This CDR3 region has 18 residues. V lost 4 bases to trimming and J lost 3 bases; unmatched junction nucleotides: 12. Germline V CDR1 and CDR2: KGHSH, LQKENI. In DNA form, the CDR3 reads TGTGCCAGCTCACTAACTCCCGGACTAGCGGGAGCCAACTACGAGCAGTACTTC. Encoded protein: CASSLTPGLAGANYEQYF.

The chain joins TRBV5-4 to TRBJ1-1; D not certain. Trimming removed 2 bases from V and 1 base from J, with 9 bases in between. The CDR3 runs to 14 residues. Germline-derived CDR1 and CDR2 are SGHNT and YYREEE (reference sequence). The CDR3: CASSFGRSNTEAFF. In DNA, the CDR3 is TGTGCCAGCAGCTTCGGACGGTCGAACACTGAAGCTTTCTTT.

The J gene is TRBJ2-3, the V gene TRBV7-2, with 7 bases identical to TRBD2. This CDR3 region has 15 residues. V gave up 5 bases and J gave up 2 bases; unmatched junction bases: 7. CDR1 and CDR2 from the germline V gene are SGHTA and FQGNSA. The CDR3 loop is CASSIDRGDTDTQYF. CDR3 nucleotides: TGTGCCAGCAGCATAGACCGGGGGGACACAGATACGCAGTATTTT. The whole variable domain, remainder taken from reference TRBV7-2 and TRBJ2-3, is GAGVSQSPSNKVTEKGKDVELRCDPISGHTALYWYRQSLGQGLEFLIYFQGNSAPDKSGLPSDRFSAERTGGSVSTLTIQRTQQEDSAVYLCASSIDRGDTDTQYFGPGTRLTVL.

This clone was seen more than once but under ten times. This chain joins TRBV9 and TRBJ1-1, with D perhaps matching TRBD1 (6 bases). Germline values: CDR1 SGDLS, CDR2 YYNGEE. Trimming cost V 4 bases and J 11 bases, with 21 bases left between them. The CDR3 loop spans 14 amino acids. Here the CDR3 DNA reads TGTGCCAGCAGCATATCTGGGGGGGCGCGGTCCGCTTTCTTT. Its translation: CASSISGGARSAFF.

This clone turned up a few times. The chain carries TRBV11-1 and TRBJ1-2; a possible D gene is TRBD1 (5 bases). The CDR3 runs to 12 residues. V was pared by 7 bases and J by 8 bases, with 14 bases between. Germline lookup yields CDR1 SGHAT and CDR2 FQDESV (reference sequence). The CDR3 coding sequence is TGTGCCAGCAAAATCCGGGGACCAGGCTACACCTTC. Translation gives CASKIRGPGYTF.

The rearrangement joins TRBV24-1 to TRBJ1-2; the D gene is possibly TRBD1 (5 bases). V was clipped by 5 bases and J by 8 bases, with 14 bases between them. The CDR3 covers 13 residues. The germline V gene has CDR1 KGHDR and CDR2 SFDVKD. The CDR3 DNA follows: TGTGCCACCAGTGGTTCAGGGCGGAGCGGCTACACCTTC. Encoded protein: CATSGSGRSGYTF.

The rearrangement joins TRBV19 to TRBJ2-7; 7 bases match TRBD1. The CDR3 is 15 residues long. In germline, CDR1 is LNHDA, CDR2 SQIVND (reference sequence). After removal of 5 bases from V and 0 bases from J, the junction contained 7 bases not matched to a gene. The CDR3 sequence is CASSPRDSYSYEQYV. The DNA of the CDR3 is TGTGCCAGTAGTCCCCGGGACAGCTACTCCTACGAGCAGTACGTC.

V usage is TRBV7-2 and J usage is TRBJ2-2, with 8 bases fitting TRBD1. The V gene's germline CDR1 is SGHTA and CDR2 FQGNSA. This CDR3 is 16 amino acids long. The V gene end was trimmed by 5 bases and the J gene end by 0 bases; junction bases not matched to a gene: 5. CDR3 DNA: TGTGCCAGCAGCCCGCGGACAGGGCCGAACACCGGGGAGCTGTTTTTT. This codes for CASSPRTGPNTGELFF.

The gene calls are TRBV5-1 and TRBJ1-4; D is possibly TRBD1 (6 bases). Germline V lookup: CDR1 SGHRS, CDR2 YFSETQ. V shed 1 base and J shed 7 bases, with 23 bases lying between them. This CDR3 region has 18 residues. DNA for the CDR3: TGCGCCAGCAGCTTGTTTGGGGGGGCCGTAGATCTTGGTGAAAAACTGTTTTTT. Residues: CASSLFGGAVDLGEKLFF.

The CDR3 coding sequence is TGTGCCTGGAGCCCCACAAGGGGGCAGGCCAATGAGCAGTTCTTC. Protein product: CAWSPTRGQANEQFF. This chain uses TRBV30 with TRBJ2-1; the match to TRBD1 covers 7 bases. The V gene end was trimmed by 3 bases and the J gene end by 6 bases; junction bases not matched to a gene: 11. Germline V CDR1 and CDR2: GTSNPN, SVGIG (reference sequence). CDR3 length equals 15 residues.

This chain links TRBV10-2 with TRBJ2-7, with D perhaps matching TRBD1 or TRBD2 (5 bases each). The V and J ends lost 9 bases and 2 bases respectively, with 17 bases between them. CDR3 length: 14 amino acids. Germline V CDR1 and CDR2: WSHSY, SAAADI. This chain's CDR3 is CARENGAPAYEQYV. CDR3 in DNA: TGCGCCAGAGAAAACGGGGCCCCCGCCTACGAGCAGTACGTC.

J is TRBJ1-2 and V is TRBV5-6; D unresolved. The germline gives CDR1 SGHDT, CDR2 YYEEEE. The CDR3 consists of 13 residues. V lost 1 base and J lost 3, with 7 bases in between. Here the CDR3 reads CASSLSQYYGYTF. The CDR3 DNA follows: TGTGCCAGCAGCTTGAGTCAGTACTATGGCTACACCTTC. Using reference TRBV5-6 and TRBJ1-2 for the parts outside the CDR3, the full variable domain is DAGVTQSPTHLIKTRGQQVTLRCSPKSGHDTVSWYQQALGQGPQFIFQYYEEEERQRGNFPDRFSGHQFPNYSSELNVNALLLGDSALYLCASSLSQYYGYTFGSGTRLTVV.

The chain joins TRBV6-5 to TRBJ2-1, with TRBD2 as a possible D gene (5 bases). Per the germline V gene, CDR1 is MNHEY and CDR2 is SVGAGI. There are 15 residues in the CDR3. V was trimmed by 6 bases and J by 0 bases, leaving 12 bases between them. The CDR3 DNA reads TGTGCCAGCAGGGAGGACGGCGGCTCCTACAATGAGCAGTTCTTC. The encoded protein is CASREDGGSYNEQFF.

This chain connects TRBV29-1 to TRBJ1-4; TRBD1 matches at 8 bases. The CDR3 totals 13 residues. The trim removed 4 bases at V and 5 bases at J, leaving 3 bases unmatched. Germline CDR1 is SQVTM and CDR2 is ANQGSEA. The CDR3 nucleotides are TGCAGCGTTGTCAGGGGGCTGAATGAAAAACTGTTTTTT. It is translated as CSVVRGLNEKLFF.

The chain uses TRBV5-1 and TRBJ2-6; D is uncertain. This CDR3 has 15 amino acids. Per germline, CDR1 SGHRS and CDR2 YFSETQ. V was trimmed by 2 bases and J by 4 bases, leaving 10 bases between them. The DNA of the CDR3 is TGCGCCAGCAGCTTTTACGCCCGAGGGGCCAACGTCCTGACTTTC. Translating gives CASSFYARGANVLTF.

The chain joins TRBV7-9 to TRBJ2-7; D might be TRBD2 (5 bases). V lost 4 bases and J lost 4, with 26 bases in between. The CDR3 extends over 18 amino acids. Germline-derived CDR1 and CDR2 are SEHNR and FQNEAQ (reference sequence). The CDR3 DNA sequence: TGTGCCAGCAGCTCTAAAAGCGGCCCCGGTAAGAACTGGTACGAGCAGTACTTC. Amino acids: CASSSKSGPGKNWYEQYF.

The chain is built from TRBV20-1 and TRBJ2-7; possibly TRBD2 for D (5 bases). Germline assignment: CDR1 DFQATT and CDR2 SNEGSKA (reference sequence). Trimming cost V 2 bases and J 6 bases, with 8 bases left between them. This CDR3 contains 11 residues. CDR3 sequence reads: CSARRGSEQYF. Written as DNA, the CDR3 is TGCAGTGCTAGACGAGGGAGCGAGCAGTACTTC.

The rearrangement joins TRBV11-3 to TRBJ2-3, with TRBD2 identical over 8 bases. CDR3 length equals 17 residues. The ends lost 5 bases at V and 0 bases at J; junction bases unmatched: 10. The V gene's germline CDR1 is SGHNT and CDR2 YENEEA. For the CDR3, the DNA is TGTGCCAGCAGCCCTCGGTTAGCGGGGATTAGCACAGATACGCAGTATTTT. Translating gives CASSPRLAGISTDTQYF.

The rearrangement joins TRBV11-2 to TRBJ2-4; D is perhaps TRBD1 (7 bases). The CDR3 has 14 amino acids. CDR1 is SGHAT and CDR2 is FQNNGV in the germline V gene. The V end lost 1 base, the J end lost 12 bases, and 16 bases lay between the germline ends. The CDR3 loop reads CASSLAGGPNNQYF. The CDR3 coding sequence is TGTGCCAGCAGCTTAGCAGGGGGGCCTAATAATCAGTACTTC.

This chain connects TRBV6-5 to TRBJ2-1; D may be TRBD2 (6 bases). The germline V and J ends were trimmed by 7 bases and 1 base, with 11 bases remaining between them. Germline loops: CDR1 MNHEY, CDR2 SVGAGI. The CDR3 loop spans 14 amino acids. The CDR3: CASNVGGSYNEQFF. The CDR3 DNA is TGTGCCAGCAATGTGGGAGGTTCCTACAATGAGCAGTTCTTC.

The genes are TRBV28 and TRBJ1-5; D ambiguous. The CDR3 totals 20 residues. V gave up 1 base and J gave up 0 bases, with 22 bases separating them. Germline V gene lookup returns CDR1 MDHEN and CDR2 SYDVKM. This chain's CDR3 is CASSLLGWAQEIYSNQPQHF. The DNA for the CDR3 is TGTGCCAGCAGTTTATTGGGTTGGGCCCAGGAGATTTATAGCAATCAGCCCCAGCATTTT. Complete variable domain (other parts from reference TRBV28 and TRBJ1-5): DVKVTQSSRYLVKRTGEKVFLECVQDMDHENMFWYRQDPGLGLRLIYFSYDVKMKEKGDIPEGYSVSREKKERFSLILESASTNQTSMYLCASSLLGWAQEIYSNQPQHFGDGTRLSIL.

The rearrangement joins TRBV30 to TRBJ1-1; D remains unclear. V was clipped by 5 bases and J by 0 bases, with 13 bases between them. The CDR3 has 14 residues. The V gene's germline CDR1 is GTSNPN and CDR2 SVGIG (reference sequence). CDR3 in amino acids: CAWAPDIMNTEAFF. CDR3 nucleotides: TGTGCCTGGGCCCCTGACATTATGAACACTGAAGCTTTCTTT. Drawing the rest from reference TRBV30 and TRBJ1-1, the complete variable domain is SQTIHQWPATLVQPVGSPLSLECTVEGTSNPNLYWYRQAAGRGLQLLFYSVGIGQISSEVPQNLSASRPQDRQFILSSKKLLLSDSGFYLCAWAPDIMNTEAFFGQGTRLTVV.

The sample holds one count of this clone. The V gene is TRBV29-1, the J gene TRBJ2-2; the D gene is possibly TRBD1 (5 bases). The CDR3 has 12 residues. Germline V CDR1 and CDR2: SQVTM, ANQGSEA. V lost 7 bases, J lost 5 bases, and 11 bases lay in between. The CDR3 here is CSAQKGTGELFF. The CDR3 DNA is TGCAGCGCCCAGAAGGGGACCGGGGAGCTGTTTTTT.

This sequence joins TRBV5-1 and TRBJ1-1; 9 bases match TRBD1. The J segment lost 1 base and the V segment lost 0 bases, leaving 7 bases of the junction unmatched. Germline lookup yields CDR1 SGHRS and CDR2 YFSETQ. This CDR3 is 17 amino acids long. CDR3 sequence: CASSLGGTGMANTEAFF. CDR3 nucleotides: TGCGCCAGCAGCTTGGGTGGGACAGGGATGGCGAACACTGAAGCTTTCTTT. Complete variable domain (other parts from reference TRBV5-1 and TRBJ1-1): KAGVTQTPRYLIKTRGQQVTLSCSPISGHRSVSWYQQTPGQGLQFLFEYFSETQRNKGNFPGRFSGRQFSNSRSEMNVSTLELGDSALYLCASSLGGTGMANTEAFFGQGTRLTVV.

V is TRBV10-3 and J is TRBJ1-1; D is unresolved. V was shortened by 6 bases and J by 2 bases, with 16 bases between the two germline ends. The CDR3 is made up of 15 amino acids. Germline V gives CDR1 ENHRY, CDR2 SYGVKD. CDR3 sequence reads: CAIRNGLTVNTEAFF. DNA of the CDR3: TGTGCCATCAGGAACGGCCTAACTGTAAACACTGAAGCTTTCTTT.

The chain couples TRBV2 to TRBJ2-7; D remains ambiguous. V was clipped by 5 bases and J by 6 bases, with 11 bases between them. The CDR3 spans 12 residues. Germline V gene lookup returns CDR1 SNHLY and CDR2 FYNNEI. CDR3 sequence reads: CASSPSGFEQYV. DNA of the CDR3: TGTGCCAGCAGTCCTAGTGGTTTCGAGCAGTACGTC.

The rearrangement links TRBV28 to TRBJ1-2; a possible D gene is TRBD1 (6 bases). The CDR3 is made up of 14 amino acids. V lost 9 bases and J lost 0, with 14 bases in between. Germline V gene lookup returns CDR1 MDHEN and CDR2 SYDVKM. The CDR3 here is CASHVGTPNYGYTF. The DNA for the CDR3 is TGTGCCAGTCATGTCGGGACACCTAACTATGGCTACACCTTC.